This TCR beta chain was retrieved from a study of T cell repertoires and leukemia-associated antigens. Without fetal bovine serum, CD3+ T cells were rested overnight. This CDR3 contains 16 residues. Germline CDR1 and CDR2: SGHRS and YFSETQ. V dropped 4 bases and J dropped 0; count of bases not matched to a gene: 4. TCRdb processed the 5' RACE reads anew with MiXCR; each CDR3 protein has one entry. The data show about 15,000 distinct CDR3 sequences, 39% seen once. Of note for this clonotype: Its antigen is unidentified.

Input material: CD3+ T cells sorted from blood and cultured. The chain combines TRBV5-1 with TRBJ2-7, with TRBD2 matching 13 bases. The receptor was derived from a female donor in good health. The CDR3 loop is CASSLGLAGASYEQYF. The CDR3, as DNA: TGCGCCAGCAGCCTCGGACTAGCGGGAGCCTCCTACGAGCAGTACTTC.